The entry that follows covers one T cell receptor beta chain sequence. This record belongs to a study of blood T cell repertoires in COVID-19. Study-level background: Acute and convalescent COVID-19 samples came from the United States, Italy and Spain.

Per the original methods: From reference gene primer amplification, estimates of nucleated cell counts were derived. TCRdb keeps only in-frame clones here, not all; method: immunoSEQ multiplex PCR. The V and J calls and clone size were taken over from that table, and D and trimming were inferred from the DNA. The sample has about 130,000 clones, more than 90% seen once. CDR1 is MGHRA and CDR2 is YSYEKL in the germline V gene. The CDR3 extends over 14 amino acids. The V end was cut by 5 bases, the J end by 2 bases, with 11 bases between. This chain links TRBV4-1 with TRBJ2-3; D might be TRBD1 (6 bases). The sample taken for sequencing was peripheral blood. This clonotype was sampled from a man over 45 with active COVID-19. The CDR3 nucleotides are TGCGCCAGCAGCGTTGGACAGACCACAGATACGCAGTATTTT. Translated, it gives CASSVGQTTDTQYF.